The TCR beta chain under discussion was sequenced for a study of cytotoxic CD8 clonotypes in ibrutinib-treated CLL. Study-level background: Within the patient group, under 12 were relapsed/refractory and approximately 16 treatment-naive, and roughly 18 were IGHV unmutated.

A few counts support this clone. The antigen remains undetermined. The table came from immunoSEQ multiplex PCR; TCRdb's copy has only in-frame clones and leaves some out. Of about 140,000 clones listed, 75% to 85% are singletons. Overall study results and limits: The study found public clonotypes uncommon, contracting or stable on treatment. Timing of sampling differed between sustained-remission and progressing patients. Clonality rose at ibrutinib response and fell back toward baseline at progression.

This CDR3 comprises 15 residues. V lost 0 bases and J 6 bases, leaving 13 bases between the germline ends. Germline values: CDR1 SGHRS, CDR2 YFSETQ. The rearrangement uses TRBV5-1 and TRBJ1-5; a weak D match, TRBD1 (5 bases). The TCR originated in a human donor with chronic lymphocytic leukemia. This specimen was PBMCs, taken after 36 months of ibrutinib treatment. The CDR3 here is CASSLAGGRGQPQHF. CDR3 DNA sequence: TGCGCCAGCAGCTTGGCGGGGGGGAGAGGTCAGCCCCAGCATTTT.